This TCR beta chain was captured in a study of cytomegalovirus exposure and HLA in healthy donors. Sequenced by immunoSEQ multiplex PCR; TCRdb stores in-frame clones only, minus some. The repertoire includes under 400,000 clones, 70% to 90% of them detected once, and roughly 0.88% sits in the top ten. Per the germline V gene, CDR1 is MNHNS and CDR2 is SASEGT. Unmatched junction bases numbered 6, after V lost 2 bases and J lost 5 bases. There are 14 residues in the CDR3. This rearrangement joins TRBV6-1 to TRBJ2-7; 7 bases match TRBD1. This TCR came from a man under 40 in good health and CMV-seronegative. The sequencing input was PBMCs. The DNA for the CDR3 is TGTGCCAGCAGTGAACACAGGGGAATAGACGAGCAGTACTTC. This sequence encodes CASSEHRGIDEQYF.